The 13 T cell receptor beta chains below were found in one sample sequenced in a study of T cell repertoires in cytomegalovirus infection. From the reads, TCRdb called clonotypes with MiXCR, one entry per CDR3 protein. The sample shows roughly 600,000 distinct CDR3 sequences, roughly a quarter of them seen only once. The sample comprised CD8+ T cells from PBMCs. The origin of the receptors is a human donor in good health (CMV status not recorded). Some clones in this sample may be carry-over from other donors' samples.

Comment on this clonotype: The junction departs from germline at one end; a sequencing error may be responsible. The chain links TRBV28 to TRBJ2-1; D gene unclear. Germline V gene data show CDR1 as MDHEN and CDR2 as SYDVKM. This CDR3 contains 14 residues. CDR3 in DNA: TGTGCCAACAGTCCGACCTCCCCTAGGGATGAGCAGTTCTTC. Amino acid sequence: CANSPTSPRDEQFF.

The V call is TRBV14, the J call TRBJ1-2; D is unclear. Looked up from germline, CDR1 is SGHDN and CDR2 is FVKESK. The CDR3 sequence is 14 residues long. V was pared by 1 base and J by 4 bases, with 10 bases between. The CDR3 protein is CASSQVGRTYGYTF. The CDR3, as DNA: TGTGCCAGCAGCCAAGTCGGACGGACCTATGGCTACACCTTC.

This clonotype was detected a few times. The chain links TRBV27 to TRBJ2-1; no definite D call. Germline V gene lookup returns CDR1 MNHEY and CDR2 SMNVEV (reference sequence). The V and J ends lost 3 bases and 8 bases respectively, with 11 bases between them. This CDR3 region has 13 residues. The CDR3 nucleotides are TGTGCCAGCAGTTTTTCTTCTCAAGATGAGCAGTTCTTC. Protein sequence: CASSFSSQDEQFF.

The chain has TRBV7-9 and TRBJ2-7; tentative D call: TRBD2 (5 bases). Between the trimmed V and J ends, which lost 1 base and 7 bases, there was a span of 14 bases. The germline gives CDR1 SEHNR, CDR2 FQNEAQ (reference sequence). This CDR3 region has 14 residues. The CDR3 region is CASSLVIGPGEQYF. The CDR3 DNA is TGTGCCAGCAGCTTAGTTATAGGGCCGGGAGAGCAGTACTTC.

This clonotype was detected a few times. This chain connects TRBV20-1 to TRBJ1-1; the match to TRBD1 covers 7 bases. The trim removed 6 bases at V and 6 bases at J, leaving 7 bases unmatched. This CDR3 is built from 12 residues. Germline V gives CDR1 DFQATT, CDR2 SNEGSKA (reference sequence). The chain's CDR3 is CSAGTGDAEAFF. CDR3 coding DNA: TGCAGTGCGGGTACAGGGGACGCTGAAGCTTTCTTT.

Remarks on this clonotype: A read error may be the cause here, since a much bigger clone is one base away. The gene calls are TRBV6-6 and TRBJ1-5; D unclear. The CDR3 covers 15 residues. CDR1 and CDR2 from the germline V gene are MNHNY and SVGAGI (reference sequence). V lost 8 bases and J lost 3, with 17 bases in between. The DNA for the CDR3 is TGTGCCAGCGCCAAAGAGAGGGCCTTCAATCAGCCCCAGCATTTT. The encoded protein is CASAKERAFNQPQHF.

The gene calls are TRBV19 and TRBJ1-1, with TRBD1 as a possible D gene (6 bases). Germline assignment: CDR1 LNHDA and CDR2 SQIVND (reference sequence). V was pared by 6 bases and J by 5 bases, with 22 bases between. The CDR3 sequence is 16 residues long. The CDR3, as DNA: TGTGCCAGTAGCCCAGCCGCCAGGGGCCAATCGACTGAAGCTTTCTTT. The encoded protein is CASSPAARGQSTEAFF.

This clonotype was seen more than once but under ten times. The DNA of the CDR3 is TGTGCCAGCAGTTTATTTGCCCTCTCGGGGTCCTATGGCTACACCTTC. It translates to CASSLFALSGSYGYTF. This chain connects TRBV27 to TRBJ1-2; no clear D. The V gene lost 1 base and the J gene lost 4 bases, with 16 bases spanning the gap. Germline V lookup: CDR1 MNHEY, CDR2 SMNVEV (reference sequence). CDR3 length: 16 amino acids.

This clonotype has more than one count but fewer than ten. The chain joins TRBV7-9 to TRBJ2-2; TRBD2 agrees at 7 bases. The ends lost 2 bases at V and 3 bases at J; junction bases unmatched: 3. CDR3 length equals 15 residues. Germline V lookup: CDR1 SEHNR, CDR2 FQNEAQ (reference sequence). CDR3 coding DNA: TGTGCCAGCAGCTTACGACGGGGGGACACCGGGGAGCTGTTTTTT. It specifies CASSLRRGDTGELFF.

To note about this clonotype: This may arise from a read error, as a much more abundant clone is one base away. The chain uses TRBV25-1 and TRBJ2-1, with 10 bases matching TRBD2. V was pared by 5 bases and J by 0 bases, with 13 bases of the junction left unmatched. The CDR3 is made up of 19 amino acids. Germline V CDR1 and CDR2: MGHDK, SYGVNS. CDR3 bases: TGTGCCAGCAGTCCGGGACTAGCGACACTCTCGAGCTCCTACAATGAGCAGTTCTTC. Protein sequence: CASSPGLATLSSSYNEQFF.

As to this clonotype: Sequence at one end of the junction differs from germline and may be a read error. The V call is TRBV10-2, the J call TRBJ1-2; TRBD1 matches 8 bases. CDR3 length: 12 amino acids. From germline, CDR1 is WSHSY and CDR2 SAAADI. The CDR3 DNA reads as TGCGCCAGCGGTGACAGGGGCAGCGGCTACACCTTC. Translated, it gives CASGDRGSGYTF.

In this sample, this clonotype turned up a few times. The rearrangement joins TRBV2 to TRBJ2-7; 15 bases match TRBD2. The germline V gene has CDR1 SNHLY and CDR2 FYNNEI. V dropped 3 bases and J dropped 5; count of bases not matched to a gene: 5. The CDR3 is 16 residues long. DNA of the CDR3: TGTGCCAGCAGTGAGGGACTAGCGGGGGGTAACGACGAGCAGTACTTC. Its translation: CASSEGLAGGNDEQYF.

The V gene is TRBV7-2, the J gene TRBJ2-5, with 11 bases that match TRBD2. Trimming at V came to 1 base and at J to 3 bases, leaving 1 base not matched to a gene. Germline CDR1 and CDR2: SGHTA and FQGNSA. CDR3 length: 15 residues. The CDR3 coding sequence is TGTGCCAGCAGCTTAGATAGCGGGGGGGAAGAGACCCAGTACTTC. Its protein product is CASSLDSGGEETQYF.